Sequencing of this TCR beta chain was carried out in a study of brain metastases from non-small cell lung cancer. Germline CDR1 reads KGHSH; CDR2 reads LQKENI. The V gene lost 4 bases and the J gene lost 4 bases, with 14 bases spanning the gap. This CDR3 is built from 15 residues. The protocol was immunoSEQ multiplex PCR, while the TCRdb copy is restricted to in-frame clones and leaves out a portion. In the table there are thousands of clones, over 70% of which are singletons. Whole-study findings and limits: Compared with their matched primary tumors, about 62% of brain metastases showed expanded T-cell clones.

A word on this clone: Its antigen is as yet unknown.

The sample consisted of tissue from a brain metastasis. V is TRBV18 and J is TRBJ2-1; D may be TRBD1 (6 bases). The clonotype originates from a donor aged 40 or older with non-small cell lung cancer. CDR3 bases: TGTGCCAGCTCACGGACAGAGGGTAGATACAATGAGCAGTTCTTC. It specifies CASSRTEGRYNEQFF.